Following are 24 T cell receptor beta chains from one sample sequenced in a study of shared clonotypes between healthy human individuals. CD45RO-negative, CCR7-positively selected cells formed the naive CD8 fraction, excluding terminally differentiated effector memory CD45RA+ cells. The table came from immunoSEQ multiplex PCR; TCRdb's copy has only in-frame clones and leaves some out. The sample lists millions of clones, about 95% seen once, with roughly 1.1% in the top ten. The sequenced sample consisted of naive CD8+ T cells sorted from blood. These receptors were obtained from a man younger than 35 in good health.

V is TRBV29-1 and J is TRBJ2-7; possibly TRBD1 for D (8 bases). The germline gives CDR1 SQVTM, CDR2 ANQGSEA. V was shortened by 0 bases and J by 4 bases, with 16 bases between the two germline ends. There are 15 residues in the CDR3. CDR3: CSVEDPGQGGYEQYF. DNA of the CDR3: TGCAGCGTTGAAGACCCCGGACAGGGAGGGTACGAGCAGTACTTC.

In this sample, this clone turned up once. The chain recombines TRBV5-1 with TRBJ1-1; 8 bases map to TRBD1. J was trimmed by 0 bases and V by 4 bases; bases with no gene match: 5. Germline values: CDR1 SGHRS, CDR2 YFSETQ. This CDR3 is 15 amino acids long. In nucleotides, the CDR3 is TGCGCCAGCAGCCTATGGACAGGGATGAACACTGAAGCTTTCTTT. It yields the protein CASSLWTGMNTEAFF.

J is TRBJ1-5 and V is TRBV2; TRBD1 matches at 7 bases. The germline V gene has CDR1 SNHLY and CDR2 FYNNEI. This CDR3 spans 15 amino acids. J was trimmed by 0 bases and V by 6 bases; bases with no gene match: 5. The CDR3: CASRQGVDSNQPQHF. CDR3 in DNA: TGTGCCAGCAGGCAGGGGGTCGATAGCAATCAGCCCCAGCATTTT.

The rearrangement uses TRBV4-1 and TRBJ2-7, with unresolved D. Looked up from germline, CDR1 is MGHRA and CDR2 is YSYEKL. This CDR3 is 17 amino acids long. V was pared by 2 bases and J by 0 bases, with 17 bases between. The CDR3 DNA reads as TGCGCCAGCAGCCAATGGGTGCGTGAAGATAGCTCCTACGAGCAGTACTTC. Translation gives CASSQWVREDSSYEQYF.

This chain uses TRBV15 with TRBJ1-1; D not certain. The CDR3 sequence is 13 residues long. The V end lost 4 bases, the J end lost 3 bases, and 9 bases lay between the germline ends. Germline assignment: CDR1 LNHNV and CDR2 YYDKDF (reference sequence). CDR3 protein: CATSTGRDTEAFF. CDR3 nucleotide sequence: TGTGCCACCAGCACGGGCCGAGACACTGAAGCTTTCTTT.

The V and J genes are TRBV7-9 and TRBJ2-4; D call uncertain. CDR3 size: 13 residues. From germline, CDR1 is SEHNR and CDR2 FQNEAQ (reference sequence). Trimming cost V 9 bases and J 1 base, with 10 bases left between them. This CDR3 is CASRPLAKNIQYF. The CDR3 bases are TGTGCCAGTCGTCCCCTCGCCAAAAACATTCAGTACTTC.

Comment on this clone: Other DNA sequences of this sample code for an identical CDR3. The rearrangement links TRBV6-5 to TRBJ2-5; no clear D. Germline-derived CDR1 and CDR2 are MNHEY and SVGAGI. V lost 6 bases and J lost 5, with 7 bases in between. This CDR3 spans 11 amino acids. CDR3 residues: CASSLGETQYF. The DNA of the CDR3 is TGTGCCAGCAGCCTCGGGGAGACCCAGTACTTC.

This chain uses TRBV6-5 with TRBJ2-7; TRBD2 agrees at 7 bases. This CDR3 region has 15 residues. The trim removed 6 bases at V and 4 bases at J, leaving 12 bases unmatched. Germline V CDR1 and CDR2: MNHEY, SVGAGI. This CDR3 is CASSTLEGGPYEQYF. The CDR3 coding sequence is TGTGCCAGCAGCACCCTTGAGGGAGGGCCTTACGAGCAGTACTTC.

Remarks on this clone: The sample carries other DNA sequences with the same CDR3. The rearrangement links TRBV7-6 to TRBJ2-7, with a possible D match to TRBD1 (5 bases). Germline V gene sequence: CDR1 SGHVS, CDR2 FNYEAQ. This CDR3 has 11 amino acids. Trimming shortened V by 4 bases and J by 5 bases, and 6 bases separated the two germline ends. CDR3 residues: CASSSGNEQYF. Written as DNA, the CDR3 is TGTGCCAGCAGCTCAGGGAACGAGCAGTACTTC.

The chain is built from TRBV11-2 and TRBJ1-3; D gene ambiguous. CDR1 is SGHAT and CDR2 is FQNNGV in the germline V gene. V was clipped by 3 bases and J by 0 bases, with 15 bases between them. CDR3 size: 17 residues. This chain's CDR3 is CASSFRVVRSSGNTIYF. The CDR3 region has the DNA TGTGCCAGCAGCTTTAGGGTGGTCAGGAGCTCTGGAAACACCATATATTTT.

The gene calls are TRBV9 and TRBJ1-2; the D is unclear. Deletions cut 7 bases from V and 0 bases from J, with 25 bases between. This CDR3 has 18 residues. Germline V lookup: CDR1 SGDLS, CDR2 YYNGEE. The chain's CDR3 is CASSSPGGGRLANYGYTF. The CDR3, as DNA: TGTGCCAGCTCTAGCCCAGGAGGTGGCAGGTTAGCTAACTATGGCTACACCTTC.

This clone was seen once. The sample carries other DNA sequences with the same CDR3. CDR3 loop: CASRDLADEQFF. The CDR3 region has the DNA TGTGCCAGCAGGGACCTAGCGGATGAGCAGTTCTTC. This chain uses TRBV6-5 with TRBJ2-1; 7 nucleotides line up with TRBD2. In germline, CDR1 is MNHEY, CDR2 SVGAGI. This CDR3 is 12 amino acids long. V shed 6 bases and J 8 bases; nucleotides not matched to a gene: 4.

The V gene is TRBV7-2, the J gene TRBJ2-3; 12 bases are a match to TRBD2. Germline-derived CDR1 and CDR2 are SGHTA and FQGNSA. The CDR3 runs 18 residues. J was trimmed by 2 bases and V by 5 bases; bases with no gene match: 11. The CDR3 loop reads CASSHLAGGPLYTDTQYF. The CDR3 coding sequence is TGTGCCAGCAGCCATCTAGCGGGAGGGCCCCTTTACACAGATACGCAGTATTTT.

The V and J genes are TRBV28 and TRBJ1-2, with TRBD1 as a possible D gene (5 bases). V lost 4 bases to trimming and J lost 5 bases, with 17 bases between them. The CDR3 loop spans 15 amino acids. Germline lookup yields CDR1 MDHEN and CDR2 SYDVKM. CDR3: CASSYVGAGPYGYTF. The DNA for the CDR3 is TGTGCCAGCAGTTATGTAGGGGCGGGTCCTTATGGCTACACCTTC.

The chain links TRBV27 to TRBJ2-7; D is possibly TRBD1 or TRBD2 (5 bases each). CDR3 length equals 14 residues. Germline V gene sequence: CDR1 MNHEY, CDR2 SMNVEV (reference sequence). The V and J ends lost 5 bases and 3 bases respectively, with 14 bases between them. The CDR3 spells CASSLTEGSYEQYF. In DNA form, the CDR3 reads TGTGCCAGCAGTCTGACTGAGGGGAGCTACGAGCAGTACTTC.

V is TRBV27 and J is TRBJ2-1, with 11 bases identical to TRBD2. V was clipped by 5 bases and J by 5 bases; unmatched bases: 5. CDR1 is MNHEY and CDR2 is SMNVEV in the germline V gene (reference sequence). The CDR3 spans 15 residues. The CDR3 sequence: CASSPLAGGHNEQFF. In nucleotides, the CDR3 is TGTGCCAGCAGTCCCTTAGCGGGGGGGCACAATGAGCAGTTCTTC.

On this clone itself: The junction departs from the called germline gene at one end, perhaps through a read error. The same CDR3 also results from other DNA sequences found in this sample. The chain carries TRBV5-5 and TRBJ1-3; D gene ambiguous. CDR1 and CDR2 (germline): SGHKS, YYEKEE (reference sequence). This CDR3 has 15 amino acids. CDR3 sequence: CASSLASASGNTIYF. The CDR3 nucleotides read TGTGCCAGCAGCTTGGCTTCGGCCTCTGGAAACACCATATACTTT.

In DNA, the CDR3 is TGTGCCAGCAGCGTTAATAGCGATGAGCAGTTCTTC. This gives the protein CASSVNSDEQFF. The chain joins TRBV11-2 to TRBJ2-1; possibly TRBD2 for D (5 bases). Germline V gene sequence: CDR1 SGHAT, CDR2 FQNNGV. Deletions cut 5 bases from V and 8 bases from J, with 10 bases between. This CDR3 contains 12 residues.

This clone is a singleton in its sample. The CDR3 here is CSVRTSYEQYF. CDR3 DNA: TGCAGCGTCCGTACCAGCTACGAGCAGTACTTC. The chain combines TRBV29-1 with TRBJ2-7; D is uncertain. The CDR3 has 11 amino acids. V lost 6 bases and J lost 3, with 9 bases in between. Per germline, CDR1 SQVTM and CDR2 ANQGSEA.

This chain links TRBV6-6 with TRBJ2-7; TRBD2 agrees at 7 bases. Germline-derived CDR1 and CDR2 are MNHNY and SVGAGI (reference sequence). The CDR3 has 13 residues. J gave up 0 bases and V 7 bases, and 3 bases lay outside the gene matches. DNA of the CDR3: TGTGCCAGCACCTCGGGAGGCTCCTACGAGCAGTACTTC. This translates into CASTSGGSYEQYF.

This clone turned up a few times. The genes are TRBV5-1 and TRBJ1-1, with D unclear. Trimming cost V 1 base and J 5 bases, with 9 bases left between them. In germline, CDR1 is SGHRS, CDR2 YFSETQ. CDR3 length: 13 amino acids. The CDR3 loop is CASSLLPGTEAFF. Written as DNA, the CDR3 is TGCGCCAGCAGCTTGTTACCTGGGACTGAAGCTTTCTTT.

The J gene is TRBJ2-5, the V gene TRBV11-2; tentative D call: TRBD1 (6 bases). V was trimmed by 5 bases and J by 4 bases, leaving 20 bases between them. From germline, CDR1 is SGHAT and CDR2 FQNNGV. The CDR3 contains 16 residues. The CDR3 coding sequence is TGTGCCAGCAGCCCTCCCACAGGGTTGGGATCAGAGACCCAGTACTTC. Encoded protein: CASSPPTGLGSETQYF.

The chain links TRBV5-1 to TRBJ2-7; no definite D call. The germline V and J ends were trimmed by 6 bases and 1 base, with 8 bases remaining between them. The CDR3 consists of 12 residues. Germline V gives CDR1 SGHRS, CDR2 YFSETQ. The CDR3 spells CASNPQSYEQYF. In nucleotides, the CDR3 is TGCGCCAGCAATCCGCAGTCCTACGAGCAGTACTTC.

The chain uses TRBV5-5 and TRBJ2-7, with no clear D. The germline V and J ends were trimmed by 4 bases and 5 bases, with 13 bases remaining between them. The CDR3 spans 13 residues. Germline assignment: CDR1 SGHKS and CDR2 YYEKEE (reference sequence). CDR3: CASSLWYSNEQYF. CDR3 nucleotides: TGTGCCAGCAGCCTTTGGTACAGCAACGAGCAGTACTTC.